This T cell receptor (beta chain) is from a study of blood T cell repertoires in COVID-19. Study-wide context: PBMCs, B-cell-depleted T cells, or T cells were the source of the cDNA or gDNA that made up the material.

Original methodology: Estimation of nucleated cell counts was performed using reference gene primer amplification. The table came from immunoSEQ multiplex PCR; TCRdb's copy has only in-frame clones and leaves some out. The V and J calls and clone size come from that table; D and trimming were worked out from the DNA. Found here are approximately 270,000 clones, approximately 83% of them singletons; the top ten hold 11%. This clone was detected ten times or more. V shed 7 bases and J shed 8 bases, with 14 bases lying between them. Germline CDR1 reads SQVTM; CDR2 reads ANQGSEA. The CDR3 is 11 residues long.

The sample comprised peripheral blood. The chain combines TRBV29-1 with TRBJ1-1, with no clear D. The receptor was derived from a woman between 70 and 85 years old with acute or convalescent COVID-19. As DNA, the CDR3 is TGCAGCGCCGGAAGCTCAGCGGAAGCTTTCTTT. Translating it yields CSAGSSAEAFF.